This T cell receptor (beta chain) was documented in a study of blood T cell repertoires in COVID-19. Study as a whole: Material from acute and convalescent COVID-19 was sourced from the United States, Italy and Spain. T cells, B-cell-depleted T cells, or PBMCs supplied cDNA or gDNA.

This clone was detected a few times. The CDR3 extends over 16 amino acids. Germline trimming cut 6 bases from V and 0 bases from J; bases unmatched to any gene: 9. The germline V gene has CDR1 SGHDN and CDR2 FVKESK. Clinical history as reported by participants underpinned cohort assignment. What the recovered Cohort 3 donors had was two negative PCRs, clearance, or symptom resolution. Clones were read by immunoSEQ multiplex PCR, and TCRdb kept only the in-frame ones, dropping some. The sample consists of approximately 200,000 clones, 82% of them appearing once. Material: PBMCs or T cells enriched from blood (not recorded which). The source of this sequence is a man aged 35 to 55 who had recovered from COVID-19. This chain links TRBV14 with TRBJ2-3; 7 bases fit TRBD2. The CDR3: CASSRLPGRSTDTQYF. CDR3 bases: TGTGCCAGCAGTCGCTTACCCGGGAGGAGCACAGATACGCAGTATTTT.